These 19 T cell receptor beta chains were all obtained from the same sample, sequenced in a study of response to subunit inactivated influenza vaccine. From the RT-PCR reads, TCRdb called clonotypes with MiXCR, one entry per CDR3 protein. The sample holds about 570,000 distinct CDR3 sequences; over 9% are singletons and the top ten take 8% to 13%. The same specimen was also included in a second study, on T cells expressing NK-cell markers. That work contributes: Libraries used 5'RACE template switching adding universal primer site and UMIs.

Specimen: PBMCs from blood, collected on the day of vaccination. The source is a man aged 50 to 60 who received an inactivated influenza vaccine.

This chain connects TRBV5-1 to TRBJ1-6, with D hard to call. Germline values: CDR1 SGHRS, CDR2 YFSETQ. CDR3 length equals 15 residues. V was shortened by 4 bases and J by 8 bases, with 16 bases between the two germline ends. This CDR3 reads CASSPDGVLDSPLHF. The CDR3 bases are TGCGCCAGCAGCCCCGACGGGGTTTTGGATTCACCCCTCCACTTT.

This clonotype showed up just a few times. V gene TRBV6-5 combines with J gene TRBJ2-7; 7 bases line up with TRBD1. The CDR3 totals 18 residues. V lost 0 bases to trimming and J lost 3 bases; unmatched junction nucleotides: 14. Germline CDR1 reads MNHEY; CDR2 reads SVGAGI. CDR3 bases: TGTGCCAGCAGTTACTCGGGGCCTATCTTTAGGGACAGCTACGAGCAGTACTTC. Protein: CASSYSGPIFRDSYEQYF.

The chain has TRBV5-5 and TRBJ2-7, with unresolved D. Germline V lookup: CDR1 SGHKS, CDR2 YYEKEE (reference sequence). The CDR3 extends over 14 amino acids. Trimming cost V 1 base and J 4 bases, with 12 bases left between them. This CDR3 is CASSLIRVPYEQYF. For the CDR3, the DNA is TGTGCCAGCAGCTTGATCCGGGTTCCTTACGAGCAGTACTTC.

This clonotype was detected a few times. The genes are TRBV2 and TRBJ2-5, with 9 bases that match TRBD2. The germline gives CDR1 SNHLY, CDR2 FYNNEI. The trim removed 0 bases at V and 5 bases at J, leaving 4 bases unmatched. This CDR3 is 15 amino acids long. In nucleotides, the CDR3 is TGTGCCAGCAGTGAAGCGGGGACTAGCTTTGAGACCCAGTACTTC. It specifies CASSEAGTSFETQYF.

This clonotype was seen a handful of times. DNA for the CDR3: TGCAGCGTTAAGGACGGCCCCCGAGGGACTGAAGCTTTCTTT. Its translation is CSVKDGPRGTEAFF. The V gene is TRBV29-1, the J gene TRBJ1-1; D remains ambiguous. In germline, CDR1 is SQVTM, CDR2 ANQGSEA. The germline V and J ends were trimmed by 5 bases and 5 bases, with 18 bases remaining between them. The CDR3 runs 14 residues.

This clonotype has a count of ten or more. The chain couples TRBV11-2 to TRBJ2-7, with D hard to call. Trimming left V 1 base short and J 0 bases short, with 10 bases between. The CDR3 consists of 15 residues. Germline assignment: CDR1 SGHAT and CDR2 FQNNGV. CDR3 sequence reads: CASSLVDDSSYEQYF. The DNA for the CDR3 is TGTGCCAGCAGCTTAGTGGACGATAGCTCCTACGAGCAGTACTTC.

This clonotype has at least ten counts. The V gene is TRBV29-1, the J gene TRBJ2-5, with D unclear. V lost 6 bases, J lost 0 bases, and 14 bases lay in between. Germline V lookup: CDR1 SQVTM, CDR2 ANQGSEA. The CDR3 sequence is 14 residues long. The DNA for the CDR3 is TGCAGCGTCACCCCCGTCCAGCACCAAGAGACCCAGTACTTC. It translates to CSVTPVQHQETQYF.

The J gene is TRBJ2-7, the V gene TRBV20-1, with D tentatively TRBD2 (5 bases). Germline V gives CDR1 DFQATT, CDR2 SNEGSKA (reference sequence). The CDR3 is made up of 11 amino acids. The V and J ends lost 5 bases and 5 bases respectively, with 10 bases between them. In DNA form, the CDR3 reads TGCAGTGCTGCGCGGACTCACGAGCAGTACTTC. This codes for CSAARTHEQYF.

This clonotype has a handful of counts. This chain joins TRBV12-3 or TRBV12-4 and TRBJ1-1; tentatively, D is TRBD1 (6 bases). Trimming cost V 5 bases and J 7 bases, with 20 bases left between them. This CDR3 has 15 amino acids. The CDR3 DNA reads TGTGCCAGCAGTAGAAATACAGGGTTTTTCGGTGAAGCTTTCTTT. The encoded protein is CASSRNTGFFGEAFF.

This clonotype was seen only a few times. The rearrangement links TRBV6-1 to TRBJ1-3; D gene uncertain. The ends were cut back, 3 bases at V and 2 bases at J, with 11 bases in the middle. The CDR3 covers 15 residues. Germline CDR1 MNHNS, CDR2 SASEGT. CDR3 residues: CASSDRTRAGNTIYF. For the CDR3, the DNA is TGTGCCAGCAGTGATAGGACCCGCGCTGGAAACACCATATATTTT.

This clonotype has a handful of counts. This chain joins TRBV20-1 and TRBJ2-7; TRBD2 aligns across 10 bases. Looked up from germline, CDR1 is DFQATT and CDR2 is SNEGSKA (reference sequence). The CDR3 is 14 residues long. The ends lost 5 bases at V and 6 bases at J; junction bases unmatched: 10. This CDR3 reads CSAVDLAGASEQYF. The CDR3 DNA is TGCAGTGCTGTAGACCTAGCGGGAGCTTCCGAGCAGTACTTC.

The chain employs TRBV5-1 and TRBJ2-1, with D possibly matching TRBD1 (6 bases). The CDR3 has 13 residues. CDR1 is SGHRS, CDR2 YFSETQ, per germline. The germline V and J ends were trimmed by 4 bases and 6 bases, with 11 bases remaining between them. CDR3 sequence: CASSMGQTNEQFF. DNA of the CDR3: TGCGCCAGCAGCATGGGACAAACCAATGAGCAGTTCTTC.

On this clonotype itself: A much larger clone sits a single nucleotide away, making a read error possible. The CDR3 DNA reads as TGTGCCAGGAGGCCTCTCCGGAATAGCAATCAGCCCCAGCATTTT. Translated: CARRPLRNSNQPQHF. This chain links TRBV2 with TRBJ1-5; no clear D gene. The length of the CDR3 is 15 residues. Germline CDR1 SNHLY, CDR2 FYNNEI. Trimming pared 9 bases from V and 0 bases from J, leaving 15 bases between.

J is TRBJ1-1 and V is TRBV3-1; weak D call: TRBD1 (5 bases). V shed 3 bases and J shed 4 bases, with 9 bases lying between them. Germline CDR1 LGHDT, CDR2 YNNKEL (reference sequence). The CDR3 consists of 13 residues. The CDR3 DNA sequence: TGTGCCAGCAGCCATTCGGGGCCCACTGAAGCTTTCTTT. This codes for CASSHSGPTEAFF.

This clonotype has a handful of counts. The chain links TRBV4-2 to TRBJ2-7, with 11 bases matching TRBD2. This CDR3 has 18 amino acids. Germline-derived CDR1 and CDR2 are LGHNA and YNFKEQ. J lost 6 bases, V lost 2 bases, and 15 bases had no gene match. CDR3 nucleotide sequence: TGTGCCAGCAGCCAACATCTCATGGTTAGCGGGAGGGCCGCCGAGCAGTACTTC. This gives the protein CASSQHLMVSGRAAEQYF.

The chain recombines TRBV7-9 with TRBJ2-7; 8 positions match TRBD2. V gave up 1 base and J gave up 2 bases; unmatched junction bases: 10. This CDR3 contains 17 residues. The germline V gene encodes CDR1 SEHNR and CDR2 FQNEAQ (reference sequence). Written as DNA, the CDR3 is TGTGCCAGCAGCTTAGAAAGGTCCCGAGCGGGGGCCTACGAGCAGTACTTC. Translating it yields CASSLERSRAGAYEQYF.

At least ten counts were recorded for this clonotype. The chain employs TRBV12-3 or TRBV12-4 and TRBJ2-1; 14 bases are shared with TRBD2. The CDR3 spans 17 residues. With 7 bases clipped from V and 7 bases from J, the junction kept 12 bases outside the gene matches. CDR3 in DNA: TGTGCCAGCAAGACGTGGGGACTAGCGGGAGATAATAATGAGCAGTTCTTC. Amino acid sequence: CASKTWGLAGDNNEQFF.

In its sample, this clonotype was seen many times. The chain joins TRBV28 to TRBJ1-5; 10 bases map to TRBD1. J was trimmed by 3 bases and V by 5 bases; bases with no gene match: 4. Per germline, CDR1 MDHEN and CDR2 SYDVKM. The length of the CDR3 is 15 residues. CDR3 sequence (DNA): TGTGCCAGCAGTCCCGGACAGGGGGTCAATCAGCCCCAGCATTTT. Translating gives CASSPGQGVNQPQHF.

This chain uses TRBV5-1 with TRBJ2-1; D gene unclear. This CDR3 spans 19 amino acids. Germline CDR1 SGHRS, CDR2 YFSETQ. V lost 2 bases and J lost 0, with 21 bases in between. The CDR3 here is CASSLSRAVNIASYNEQFF. The CDR3 coding sequence is TGCGCCAGCAGCTTATCCCGCGCGGTTAATATCGCCTCCTACAATGAGCAGTTCTTC.